This TCR beta chain is drawn from a study of technical replicates of blood from a few donors. The CDR3 has 15 amino acids. Unmatched junction bases numbered 4, after V lost 2 bases and J lost 1 base. Per the germline V gene, CDR1 is MDHEN and CDR2 is SYDVKM. Sequenced by immunoSEQ multiplex PCR; TCRdb stores in-frame clones only, minus some. The sample consists of under 85,000 clones, around 97% of them appearing once. This clonotype was sampled from a human donor in good health. The chain recombines TRBV28 with TRBJ1-1; the match to TRBD1 covers 7 bases. The sequenced material came from T cells isolated from PBMCs. The CDR3 loop is CASSLGRTGNTEAFF. CDR3 DNA sequence: TGTGCCAGCAGTTTAGGGAGGACAGGGAACACTGAAGCTTTCTTT.